This TCR beta chain was recorded in a study of T cells in women clearing cervical HPV infection. Trimming took 10 bases from V and 2 from J; bases not matched to a gene: 5. The germline V gene has CDR1 SNHLY and CDR2 FYNNEI. This CDR3 comprises 12 residues. On this clone itself: With the read ending 3 residues before the CDR3 end, the germline J gene is used to fill in that end.

Only in-frame clones appear in the TCRdb table, and some are missing; sequencing was by immunoSEQ multiplex PCR. This sample lists 30,000 to 40,000 clones; its ten largest clones have less than 9%. All participants had a single incident cervical HPV16 infection, and prevalent HPV16 infections were excluded. This clonotype was sampled from a woman between 18 and 75 years old with a cervical HPV16 infection that either progressed to CIN3+ or cleared (not recorded which). V is TRBV2 and J is TRBJ2-7; 7 nucleotides line up with TRBD1. Sequencing used blood buffy coat. CDR3 DNA (partial): TGTGCCATCCGGGACAGTACCTACGAG. It specifies CAIRDSTYE. Given in full, the CDR3 is CAIRDSTYEQYF.